The text below deals with one T cell receptor beta chain. Germline values: CDR1 SGHKS, CDR2 YYEKEE (reference sequence). Trimming cost V 6 bases and J 3 bases; bases outside gene matches: 4. The CDR3 runs to 15 residues. This specimen comes from a study of blood T cell repertoires in COVID-19. Across the study: The United States, Italy and Spain were the sources of the acute and convalescent COVID-19 samples.

In the original workflow: Reference gene primer amplification gave estimated nucleated cell counts. Sequenced by immunoSEQ multiplex PCR; TCRdb stores in-frame clones only, minus some. That table furnishes V, J and clone size, whereas the DNA furnished D and trimming. The table has some 70,000 clones, about 86% seen once. This TCR derives from a man between 50 and 59 years old with active COVID-19. The sample consisted of peripheral blood. The V gene is TRBV5-5, the J gene TRBJ2-2, with 11 bases lining up with TRBD2. CDR3 in amino acids: CASILAGGYTGELFF. Written as DNA, the CDR3 is TGTGCCAGCATCCTAGCGGGAGGATACACCGGGGAGCTGTTTTTT. The full variable domain, rest sourced from reference TRBV5-5 and TRBJ2-2, is DAGVTQSPTHLIKTRGQQVTLRCSPISGHKSVSWYQQVLGQGPQFIFQYYEKEERGRGNFPDRFSARQFPNYSSELNVNALLLGDSALYLCASILAGGYTGELFFGEGSRLTVL.